This TCR beta chain stems from a study of T cell responses to AZD1222 COVID-19 vaccine (dated by TCRdb to about 2021). As for the study more broadly: Because spike-specific TCR depth and breadth did not differ between the two schedules, AZD1222 recipients who got a second dose at roughly 4 weeks were pooled with those who got a second dose at roughly 12 weeks. TCR sequencing was performed for about 240 trial participants, of whom about 210 were given two doses of AZD1222 and 26 were given two doses of MenACWY control vaccine. Trial participants were enrolled by age into subgroups of 18-55, 56-69 and 70-plus years, and roughly 150, 30 and 60 TCR-sequenced participants, respectively, were included in these subgroups. On the study overall, not on this receptor specifically: Nearly half of unique spike-specific TCRs reportedly recognized epitopes outside regions mutated in the B.1.351 and B.1.1.7 variants. The vaccine-associated CD4 TCRs covered the entire spike protein, and the dominant responses fell in regions 160-218 and 743-854. Participants were mostly white British, with more females than males. The authors suggested clonal diversity may have been underestimated. No day 14 peak-response samples were available, so repertoires were characterized only after the peak T cell response. Only six AZD1222 recipients were SARS-CoV-2 seropositive at baseline, limiting conclusions about previously exposed vaccinees. After two AZD1222 doses, both the breadth and the depth of spike-specific TCRs were significantly higher than at day 0 and than in MenACWY recipients. The 56-69-year group was small, and its depth increase did not reach significance, likely because of low power.

The CDR3 regions of human TCRbeta chains were analyzed by immunosequencing. From the authors' description of their analysis: TCRs in the repertoires were compared against a reference library of SARS-CoV-2-specific TCRs that had been generated with the MIRA antigen-specificity platform. Breadth meant the fraction of unique TCRs that were SARS-CoV-2-associated, whereas depth meant the fraction of total T cells that were SARS-CoV-2-associated. Using the MIRA data, each spike-specific TCR was mapped to the spike region that the TCR reacts to and placed in a CD4 or CD8 class. Log10-transformed breadth and depth values were compared by one-way ANOVA with Sidak's multiple comparisons tests. TCRdb mirrors the immuneACCESS table, restricted to in-frame sequences. Some clones are absent from its copies; in checked studies, under half trace to an unresolved V gene, and the reason for the others is unknown. The V and J calls and clone size come from that table; D and trimming were worked out from the DNA. The sample records 80,000 to 100,000 clones, approximately 94% of which are singletons. The ten most abundant clones make up roughly 13% of the sample.

Interpreted using the paper, the time point label stands for: baseline before first vaccination. Vaccinee samples came from UK trials COV001 and COV002, including a single-blind randomized controlled phase 2/3 trial of AZD1222 (ChAdOx1 nCoV-19) in healthy adults. For TCRbeta chain sequencing, PBMC samples from trial participants were taken at day 0 and at day 28 after the second dose. About this clone itself: What this receptor recognizes is not known. The record has no base qualities; no much larger clone is one base away.

Reading from cysteine to phenylalanine, the CDR3 counts 13 amino acids. Left in the record is the CDR3 DNA by itself, 39 bases read in frame from the first base. For CDR1 and CDR2, the germline V gene lists SGHAT and FQNNGV. Clipping removes 5 bases from V and 3 bases from J, with 4 as the unmatched junction base count. This specimen consisted of peripheral blood, obtained on day 0 of AZD1222 vaccination. This receptor was obtained from an adult in good health. In this chain, TRBV11-2 is recombined with TRBJ2-7; 7 bases in the junction line up with TRBD2. The bases are TGTGCCAGCAGCCCGGGGGACTACTACGAGCAGTACTTC. Translation gives CASSPGDYYEQYF.